What follows describes a single T cell receptor beta chain. Its cognate antigen is unknown. These data originate in a study of T cell responses to AZD1222 COVID-19 vaccine. Study-wide results and limits: Once two AZD1222 doses were given, Spike-specific TCR breadth and depth went up. Repertoires were obtained solely post-peak T cell response. Unmutated variant regions are reportedly targeted by nearly half of spike-specific TCRs.

Using immunoSEQ multiplex PCR, the repertoire was profiled, and TCRdb retains in-frame clones only, with some absent. The table includes about 170,000 clones, over 75% detected once. V lost 1 base, J lost 0 bases, and 7 bases lay in between. The CDR3 is 15 residues long. Germline CDR1 is LGHDT and CDR2 is YNNKEL (reference sequence). The source of this sequence is an adult in good health. V is TRBV3-1 (or the pseudogene TRBV3-2) and J is TRBJ1-5; the D is unclear. Sample: peripheral blood, taken on day 0 of AZD1222 vaccination. CDR3 sequence reads: CASSQGEYSNQPQHF. CDR3 nucleotides: TGTGCCAGCAGCCAAGGGGAGTATAGCAATCAGCCCCAGCATTTT.